The following is a T cell receptor (beta chain) sequence with its context. The antigen is not known. Germline V gene lookup returns CDR1 SGHTA and CDR2 FQGNSA. V lost 5 bases to trimming and J lost 0 bases; unmatched junction nucleotides: 5. There are 15 residues in the CDR3. The primer mix had 60 Vbeta and 13 Jbeta primers. Sequencing was performed with immunoSEQ multiplex PCR; in TCRdb, only in-frame clones are kept and a portion is missing. Of just over 200,000 clones in the sample, about two thirds were seen once. This record belongs to a study of cytomegalovirus exposure and HLA in healthy donors. Whole-study results and caveats: The number of N-insertions in an Asian-associated ancestry cluster was reportedly below the approximately 680-donor mean in a later analysis. An analysis that was carried out later associated 17,000 or so TCR beta sequences with HLA alleles at 0.05 false discovery rate. It was assumed in the presence/absence analyses that sequencing depth was roughly uniform across donors.

V is TRBV7-2 and J is TRBJ2-3; 7 bases are shared with TRBD2. This clonotype was obtained from a man between 40 and 49 years old in good health and CMV-seropositive. Source material: PBMCs. For the CDR3, the DNA is TGTGCCAGCAGCCCGCGGGGGTATAGCACAGATACGCAGTATTTT. As protein: CASSPRGYSTDTQYF.